These 2 T cell receptor beta chains were all obtained from the same sample, sequenced in a study of T-cell memory formation after mild COVID-19. Each CDR3 protein gets one entry after TCRdb re-called the 5' RACE reads with MiXCR. The data show around 390,000 distinct CDR3 sequences, with about 17% seen just once and 20% to 25% held by the top ten. Specimen: PBMCs or a T cell subset sorted from them (not recorded which). The receptors were sampled from a man younger than 35 who had mild COVID-19 (a few samples of this study predate the infection). Cell type and time point are not known.

The V and J genes are TRBV18 and TRBJ1-5; D gene ambiguous. Germline V gene lookup returns CDR1 KGHSH and CDR2 LQKENI. Trimming removed 5 bases from V and 3 bases from J, with 17 bases in between. This CDR3 contains 16 residues. CDR3 sequence: CASSGAGRIYNQPQHF. The CDR3, as DNA: TGTGCCAGCTCAGGTGCGGGGAGGATTTACAATCAGCCCCAGCATTTT. Full variable domain (rest looked up from reference TRBV18 and TRBJ1-5): NAGVMQNPRHLVRRRGQEARLRCSPMKGHSHVYWYRQLPEEGLKFMVYLQKENIIDESGMPKERFSAEFPKEGPSILRIQQVVRGDSAAYFCASSGAGRIYNQPQHFGDGTRLSIL.

In its sample, this clonotype was seen a few times. The chain combines TRBV28 with TRBJ2-2; the match to TRBD1 covers 7 bases. V was pared by 4 bases and J by 6 bases, with 8 bases of the junction left unmatched. Germline V CDR1 and CDR2: MDHEN, SYDVKM. The CDR3 consists of 15 residues. The DNA for the CDR3 is TGTGCCAGCAGTTCGCAAGACAGGGTCCCCGGGGAGCTGTTTTTT. This translates into CASSSQDRVPGELFF.